This TCR beta chain appears in the sequencing data of a study of T cell responses to AZD1222 COVID-19 vaccine. Study-wide points: At baseline, just a handful of AZD1222 recipients tested seropositive. As reported, nearly half of all spike-specific TCRs target variant regions that are unmutated. Following two doses of AZD1222, Spike-specific TCR breadth and depth rose. The sample set comprised mostly white British donors with more females, and clonal diversity was possibly underestimated.

Comments on this clone: Its specificity is unknown.

Only in-frame clones appear in the TCRdb table, and some are missing; sequencing was by immunoSEQ multiplex PCR. The sample contains about 35,000 clones, approximately 86% of which appear only once. Germline V gene sequence: CDR1 SGHDT, CDR2 YYEEEE. The CDR3 is made up of 17 amino acids. V shed 0 bases, J shed 1 base, and the junction held 7 bases outside the gene matches. This specimen was peripheral blood, taken on day 0 of AZD1222 vaccination. This sequence joins TRBV5-6 and TRBJ1-3; 7 nucleotides align to TRBD1. The sequence came from an adult in good health. This chain's CDR3 is CASSLVWDSRSGNTIYF. Written as DNA, the CDR3 is TGTGCCAGCAGCTTGGTTTGGGACAGTAGATCTGGAAACACCATATATTTT.